This is a list of T cell receptor beta chains from one sample in a study of graft-versus-host responses after intestinal transplantation. The method was immunoSEQ multiplex PCR; TCRdb's version includes in-frame clones alone and lacks a portion of them. The top ten hold less than 6% of the sample, which has about 47,000 clones, over 80% seen once. Material: PBMCs, obtained 750 to 800 days after a first intestinal transplant, on the day of a second. These TCRs come from a human patient who received an intestinal transplant, so some T cells may come from the graft donor. The CDR3 runs from the conserved cysteine through the conserved F or W. The D gene is left open where the match is weak. Clone size, where shown, is once, few, many, or a class for clones that have expanded.

size	D	J	V	CDR3	DNA
.	.	TRBJ2-3	TRBV11-3	CASSFSGYSTDTQYF	TGTGCCAGCAGCTTTTCGGGGTACAGCACAGATACGCAGTATTTT
.	TRBD2	TRBJ2-3	TRBV4-2	CASSRGLTSGTDTQYF	TGTGCCAGCAGCCGAGGATTGACTAGCGGCACAGATACGCAGTATTTT
.	.	TRBJ1-2	TRBV6-5	CASSYGQALNYGYTF	TGTGCCAGCAGTTACGGGCAGGCGCTTAACTATGGCTACACCTTC
.	.	TRBJ1-2	TRBV28	CASSLGPSYGYTF	TGTGCCAGCAGTTTAGGCCCCTCCTATGGCTACACCTTC
.	.	TRBJ2-1	TRBV11-3	CASSPRGDDRFF	TGTGCCAGCAGCCCGAGGGGGGACGACCGGTTCTTC
.	.	TRBJ2-1	TRBV27	CASSLQVGGNEQFF	TGTGCCAGCAGTTTACAAGTTGGGGGAAATGAGCAGTTCTTC
.	TRBD2	TRBJ2-3	TRBV18	CASSPHAGVADTQYF	TGTGCCAGCTCACCACACGCGGGAGTTGCAGATACGCAGTATTTT
.	.	TRBJ1-4	TRBV5-8	CASRYQTATNEKLFF	TGTGCCAGCAGGTACCAGACCGCAACTAATGAAAAACTGTTTTTT
.	TRBD2	TRBJ2-7	TRBV28	CASTGLAGYEQYF	TGTGCCAGCACCGGACTAGCGGGTTACGAGCAGTACTTC
.	.	TRBJ1-2	TRBV6-5	CASTRVPGGYGYTF	TGTGCCAGCACCCGTGTTCCCGGGGGCTATGGCTACACCTTC
.	TRBD2	TRBJ2-1	TRBV11-2	CASSHWEGSSYNEQFF	TGTGCCAGCAGCCACTGGGAGGGAAGCTCCTACAATGAGCAGTTCTTC
.	TRBD1	TRBJ2-7	TRBV4-2	CASSQPGQGTYEQYF	TGTGCCAGCAGCCAACCGGGACAGGGAACCTACGAGCAGTACTTC
.	TRBD2	TRBJ2-5	TRBV7-7	CASSLAGGLETQYF	TGTGCTAGCAGCTTAGCGGGGGGCCTGGAGACCCAGTACTTC
.	.	TRBJ2-7	TRBV18	CASSPRPGSYEQYF	TGTGCCAGCTCACCACGGCCTGGGTCCTACGAGCAGTACTTC
.	TRBD1	TRBJ2-7	TRBV19	CASSMGQGYEQYF	TGTGCCAGTAGTATGGGACAGGGCTACGAGCAGTACTTC
.	.	TRBJ2-7	TRBV7-9	CASSSSLGPGLYEQYF	TGTGCCAGCAGCTCCAGCCTAGGGCCAGGGCTCTACGAGCAGTACTTC
.	TRBD2	TRBJ2-3	TRBV5-1	CATRLAGVADTQYF	TGCGCCACCAGACTAGCGGGAGTGGCAGATACGCAGTATTTT
.	TRBD2	TRBJ2-5	TRBV11-2	CASSLDPAGGLQETQYF	TGTGCCAGCAGCTTAGATCCGGCGGGAGGGCTACAAGAGACCCAGTACTTC
.	.	TRBJ1-2	TRBV27	CASSTGVSPGGYTF	TGTGCCAGCAGTACGGGCGTATCCCCGGGCGGCTACACCTTC
.	.	TRBJ2-7	TRBV5-8	CASSFQARYEQYF	TGTGCCAGCAGCTTCCAAGCCCGCTACGAGCAGTACTTC
.	.	TRBJ1-2	TRBV4-1	CASSQDWGGRVYTF	TGCGCCAGCAGCCAAGATTGGGGGGGCAGGGTCTACACCTTC
.	.	TRBJ2-5	TRBV19	CASSIDPTDSIGETQYF	TGTGCCAGTAGTATAGATCCCACGGATAGTATTGGAGAGACCCAGTACTTC
once	.	TRBJ1-4	TRBV10-3	CAIRDTSDEKLFF	TGTGCCATCAGGGACACCTCAGATGAAAAACTGTTTTTT
.	.	TRBJ2-5	TRBV4-2	CASSLPGAAQETQYF	TGTGCCAGCAGCTTACCGGGGGCTGCCCAAGAGACCCAGTACTTC
.	TRBD1	TRBJ2-7	TRBV11-1	CASSLSGQSSYEQYF	TGTGCCAGCAGCTTATCGGGACAGAGCTCCTACGAGCAGTACTTC
.	.	TRBJ1-5	TRBV29-1	CSVWGPGDSNQPQHF	TGCAGCGTTTGGGGGCCAGGGGATAGCAATCAGCCCCAGCATTTT
.	.	TRBJ1-3	TRBV5-1	CASSLMGLTGNTIYF	TGCGCCAGCAGCTTGATGGGACTGACTGGAAACACCATATATTTT
few	TRBD2	TRBJ2-7	TRBV9	CASSPGLAGAREQYF	TGTGCCAGCAGCCCCGGACTAGCGGGAGCCCGCGAGCAGTACTTC